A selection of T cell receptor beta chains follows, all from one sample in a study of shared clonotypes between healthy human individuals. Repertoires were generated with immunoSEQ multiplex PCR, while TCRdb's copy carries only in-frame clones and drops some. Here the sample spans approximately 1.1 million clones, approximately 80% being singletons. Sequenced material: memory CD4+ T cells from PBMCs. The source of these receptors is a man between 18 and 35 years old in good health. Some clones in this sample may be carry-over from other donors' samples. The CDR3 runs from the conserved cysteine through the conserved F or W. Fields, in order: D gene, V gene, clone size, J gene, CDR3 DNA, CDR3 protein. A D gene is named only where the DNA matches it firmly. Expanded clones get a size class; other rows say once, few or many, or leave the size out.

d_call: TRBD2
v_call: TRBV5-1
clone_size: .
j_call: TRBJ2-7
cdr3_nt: TGCGCCAGCAGCTTTAGCGGGAGAATTTACGAGCAGTACTTC
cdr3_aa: CASSFSGRIYEQYF

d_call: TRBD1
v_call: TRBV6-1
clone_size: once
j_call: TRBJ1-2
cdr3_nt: TGTGCCAGCAGTGGGATACAGGGGACGCGAGGCTACACCTTC
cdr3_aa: CASSGIQGTRGYTF

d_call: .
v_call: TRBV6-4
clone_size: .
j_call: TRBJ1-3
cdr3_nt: TGTGCCAGCACGGAACAGCTTTTCTCTGGAAACACCATATATTTT
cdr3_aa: CASTEQLFSGNTIYF

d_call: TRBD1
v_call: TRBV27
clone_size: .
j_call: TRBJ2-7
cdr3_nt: TGTGCCAGCAGTTTCGCAGACAGGGGAAGCTACGAGCAGTACTTC
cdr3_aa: CASSFADRGSYEQYF

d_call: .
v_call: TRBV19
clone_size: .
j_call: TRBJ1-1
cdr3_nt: TGTGCCAGTAGGTCTGAAGTGAACACTGAAGCTTTCTTT
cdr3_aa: CASRSEVNTEAFF

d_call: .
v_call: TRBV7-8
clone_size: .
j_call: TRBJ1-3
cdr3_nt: TGTGCCAGCAGCTTAATATGGGGGAACGCTGGAAACACCATATATTTT
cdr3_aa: CASSLIWGNAGNTIYF

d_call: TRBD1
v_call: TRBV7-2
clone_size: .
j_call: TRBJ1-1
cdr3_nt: TGTGCCAGCAGCCGACAGGGGAGGAAGGCTTTCTTT
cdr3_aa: CASSRQGRKAFF

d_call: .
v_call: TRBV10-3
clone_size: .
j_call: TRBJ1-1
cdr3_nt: TGTGCCATCAGTGAAACTAGGGAAGGCACTGAAGCTTTCTTT
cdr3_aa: CAISETREGTEAFF

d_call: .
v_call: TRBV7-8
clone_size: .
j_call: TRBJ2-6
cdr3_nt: TGTGCCAGCAGCTTAGTTGGACAGAGCTCTGGGGCCAACGTCCTGACTTTC
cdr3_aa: CASSLVGQSSGANVLTF

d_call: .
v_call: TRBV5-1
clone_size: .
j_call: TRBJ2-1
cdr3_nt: TGCGCCAGCAGCTTCCAGCAGATCTATAGCAATGAGCAGTTCTTC
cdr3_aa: CASSFQQIYSNEQFF

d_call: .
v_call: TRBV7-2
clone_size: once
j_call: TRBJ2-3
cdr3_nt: TGTGCCAGCAGCTTAGGGCAGTACACAGATACGCAGTATTTT
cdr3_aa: CASSLGQYTDTQYF

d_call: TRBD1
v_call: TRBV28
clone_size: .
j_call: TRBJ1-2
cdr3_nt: TGTGCCAGCAGTTTTGACAGGGGGCTTCCTTATGGCTACACCTTC
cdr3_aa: CASSFDRGLPYGYTF

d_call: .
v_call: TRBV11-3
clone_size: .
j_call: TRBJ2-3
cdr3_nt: TGTGCCAGCAGCTCGGGGACCAGCACAGATACGCAGTATTTT
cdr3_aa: CASSSGTSTDTQYF

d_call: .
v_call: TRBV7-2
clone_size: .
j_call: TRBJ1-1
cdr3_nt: TGTGCCAGCAGCTACGGCCATGGAACTGAAGCTTTCTTT
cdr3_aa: CASSYGHGTEAFF

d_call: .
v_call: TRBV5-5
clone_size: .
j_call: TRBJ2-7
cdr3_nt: TGTGCCAGCAGCCTGCGGGCAGAATCCTACGAGCAGTACTTC
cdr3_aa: CASSLRAESYEQYF

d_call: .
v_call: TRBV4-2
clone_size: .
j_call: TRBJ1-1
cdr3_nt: TGTGCCAGCAGCTTGCAGGGCCAGGGGATGAACACTGAAGCTTTCTTT
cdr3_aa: CASSLQGQGMNTEAFF

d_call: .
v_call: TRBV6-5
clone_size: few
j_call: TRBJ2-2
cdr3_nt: TGTGCCAGCAGTTACTCTTGGAACACCGGGGAGCTGTTTTTT
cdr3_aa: CASSYSWNTGELFF

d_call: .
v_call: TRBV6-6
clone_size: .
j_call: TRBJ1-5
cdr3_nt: TGTGCCAGCAGGGATAGCAATCAGCCCCAGCATTTT
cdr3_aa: CASRDSNQPQHF

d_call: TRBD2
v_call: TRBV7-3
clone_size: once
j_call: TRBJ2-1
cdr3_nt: TGTGCCAGCAGCTCCTACCCGGGACTAGCTGAAGACAATGAGCAGTTCTTC
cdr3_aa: CASSSYPGLAEDNEQFF

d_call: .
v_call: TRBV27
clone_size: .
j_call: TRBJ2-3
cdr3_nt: TGTGCCAGCAGTTTATCAGCGGGCTTCACAGATACGCAGTATTTT
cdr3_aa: CASSLSAGFTDTQYF

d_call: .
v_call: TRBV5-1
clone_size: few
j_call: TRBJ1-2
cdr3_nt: TGCGCCAGCAGCTTACAGGGTGGGGAAGGCTACACCTTC
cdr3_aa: CASSLQGGEGYTF

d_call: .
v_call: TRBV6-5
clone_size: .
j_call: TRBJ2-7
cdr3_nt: TGTGCCAGCAGTTACACCAGGGGATACGAGCAGTACTTC
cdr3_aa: CASSYTRGYEQYF